This T cell receptor (beta chain) is drawn from a study of CD8 T cells in ankylosing spondylitis. Library preparation for TCR beta used quantitative 5'-RACE with molecular barcodes. One entry per CDR3 protein results from TCRdb running MiXCR on the 5' RACE reads. This sample has about 330,000 distinct CDR3 sequences, with around 8% found just once. This clonotype has at least ten counts. The antigen is undetermined. The V and J ends lost 6 bases and 0 bases respectively, with 6 bases between them. The CDR3 totals 13 residues. General study findings and limits: What seemed typical of ankylosing spondylitis blood was a TCR beta motif built from several highly homologous variants. Disease-linked clones reportedly showed significant enrichment in matched ankylosing spondylitis synovial fluid. Earlier reports found some motif variants in synovial fluid and blood in reactive arthritis.

The specimen was blood, either unsorted or a sorted T cell fraction (not recorded which). The V and J genes are TRBV12-3 or TRBV12-4 and TRBJ1-5; D is ambiguous. The source is a male donor with ankylosing spondylitis. CDR3 bases: TGTGCCAGCAGGCGAGATAGCAATCAGCCCCAGCATTTT. Protein sequence: CASRRDSNQPQHF.